These 32 T cell receptor beta chains share one sample of origin, sequenced in a study of low-dose radiotherapy and immunotherapy resistance in tumors. The time point was: after trial treatment. As to treatment: LDRT plus nivolumab, ipilimumab, low-dose cyclophosphamide and aspirin (RACIN trial). With TRAV- and TRBV-specific primers, first-strand cDNA was made, covering the alpha and beta chains. TCR amplification used 15 to 20 PCR cycles, a constant-region primer and a V-primer adapter. TCRdb itself ran the reads through MiXCR, one entry per CDR3 protein. Here the sample spans tens of thousands of distinct CDR3 sequences, 20% to 25% being singletons. The material sequenced was PBMCs, taken after low-dose radiotherapy plus immunotherapy. The receptors were sampled from a female donor with ovarian cancer.

This chain joins TRBV23-1 and TRBJ1-1, with a possible D match to TRBD1 (6 bases). TRBV23-1 qualifies as an ORF whose function is uncertain. This CDR3 has 17 residues. V gave up 8 bases and J gave up 4 bases, with 26 bases separating them. Here the CDR3 reads CASQAGYRDKRVTEAFF. The CDR3 bases are TGCGCCAGCCAAGCCGGGTACAGGGATAAGAGGGTCACTGAAGCTTTCTTT.

This clonotype was detected ten times or more. The rearrangement uses TRBV19 and TRBJ1-1; D unclear. Germline-derived CDR1 and CDR2 are LNHDA and SQIVND (reference sequence). The CDR3 loop spans 13 amino acids. The V end was cut by 3 bases, the J end by 1 base, with 6 bases between. CDR3 bases: TGTGCCAGTAGTATCCGCAGGAACACTGAAGCTTTCTTT. The encoded protein is CASSIRRNTEAFF.

This clonotype was found many times. This chain joins TRBV7-2 and TRBJ1-1; a weak D match, TRBD1 (6 bases). Between the trimmed V and J ends, which lost 0 bases and 0 bases, there was a span of 8 bases. The CDR3 spans 15 residues. CDR1 is SGHTA and CDR2 is FQGNSA in the germline V gene. The CDR3 loop reads CASSLAWGLNTEAFF. CDR3 coding DNA: TGTGCCAGCAGCTTAGCGTGGGGGCTGAACACTGAAGCTTTCTTT.

This clonotype was picked up many times. The genes are TRBV15 and TRBJ2-5; D might be TRBD2 (5 bases). Germline loops: CDR1 LNHNV, CDR2 YYDKDF (reference sequence). This CDR3 is 14 amino acids long. Trimming removed 1 base at V and 2 bases at J, with 8 bases between. CDR3 protein: CATSRGTLQETQYF. The CDR3 DNA reads TGTGCCACCAGCAGAGGGACTTTACAAGAGACCCAGTACTTC.

This clonotype was seen many times. The J gene is TRBJ2-5, the V gene TRBV6-6; TRBD1 matches at 7 bases. V trimming: 5 bases; J trimming: 0 bases; junction bases outside the gene matches: 3. The CDR3 has 14 residues. Per the germline V gene, CDR1 is MNHNY and CDR2 is SVGAGI (reference sequence). CDR3 in DNA: TGTGCCAGCAGTCTGACAGGGTACCAAGAGACCCAGTACTTC. As protein: CASSLTGYQETQYF.

Ten or more counts support this clonotype. The chain's CDR3 is CASSPSLEQYF. The DNA for the CDR3 is TGTGCCAGCTCACCTAGCCTGGAGCAGTACTTC. The gene calls are TRBV18 and TRBJ2-7; D is unresolved. CDR1 is KGHSH, CDR2 LQKENI, per germline. CDR3 length: 11 residues. V lost 3 bases and J 7 bases, leaving 7 bases between the germline ends.

The table lists this clonotype with many counts. The chain is built from TRBV19 and TRBJ2-7; TRBD1 matches at 12 bases. CDR3 length: 16 amino acids. J gave up 4 bases and V 5 bases, and 9 bases lay outside the gene matches. The germline V gene has CDR1 LNHDA and CDR2 SQIVND (reference sequence). CDR3 DNA: TGTGCCAGTAGTCAGAAGGGACAGGGGGCCTATTACGAGCAGTACTTC. It specifies CASSQKGQGAYYEQYF.

As concerns this clonotype: Only one base separates this from a far larger clonotype, so it likely reflects a read error. V and J are TRBV6-5 and TRBJ2-7; no firm D call. This CDR3 comprises 15 residues. Germline V CDR1 and CDR2: MNHEY, SVGAGI. V lost 8 bases and J 0 bases, leaving 17 bases between the germline ends. This CDR3 reads CASSESILPSYEQYF. DNA of the CDR3: TGTGCCAGCTCCGAATCTATACTGCCCTCCTACGAGCAGTACTTC.

This clonotype has only one observation. The chain has TRBV18 and TRBJ2-6, with TRBD1 identical over 8 bases. This CDR3 has 18 residues. Germline-derived CDR1 and CDR2 are KGHSH and LQKENI. J lost 0 bases, V lost 3 bases, and 7 bases had no gene match. In nucleotides, the CDR3 is TGTGCCAGCTCACCCCGACAGGGGCGAAGCTCTGGGGCCAACGTCCTGACTTTC. It translates to CASSPRQGRSSGANVLTF.

This clonotype was seen at least ten times. This chain connects TRBV25-1 to TRBJ1-2; the D gene is possibly TRBD1 (5 bases). Germline V gene sequence: CDR1 MGHDK, CDR2 SYGVNS. Trimming took 2 bases from V and 2 from J, leaving 6 bases between them. This CDR3 contains 13 residues. The CDR3, as DNA: TGTGCCAGCAGTGAACAGGGAAACTATGGCTACACCTTC. Translation: CASSEQGNYGYTF.

This clonotype came up many times. The CDR3 nucleotides read TGTGCCAGCAGCTTAGCCGGGACAGGGGGAAGTGAAAAACTGTTTTTT. It codes for CASSLAGTGGSEKLFF. This chain uses TRBV7-2 with TRBJ1-4; 11 positions agree with TRBD1. Germline V CDR1 and CDR2: SGHTA, FQGNSA. The CDR3 is made up of 16 amino acids. Trimming cost V 0 bases and J 7 bases; bases outside gene matches: 4.

This clonotype was counted at least ten times. J is TRBJ2-5 and V is TRBV10-3; the match to TRBD2 covers 7 bases. Germline loops: CDR1 ENHRY, CDR2 SYGVKD. J lost 4 bases, V lost 0 bases, and 8 bases had no gene match. The CDR3 contains 16 residues. CDR3 residues: CAISESGLAAGETQYF. The DNA for the CDR3 is TGTGCCATCAGTGAGTCCGGCCTAGCGGCGGGAGAGACCCAGTACTTC.

With regard to this clonotype: Just one base apart from a much larger clone, this may be a read error. The chain is built from TRBV7-2 and TRBJ2-5, with 7 bases aligning to TRBD1. Germline CDR1 SGHTA, CDR2 FQGNSA. CDR3 size: 16 residues. CDR3 sequence: CAGSLVTGLYQETQYF. Written as DNA, the CDR3 is TGTGCCGGCAGCTTAGTGACAGGGCTGTACCAAGAGACCCAGTACTTC.

This clonotype was counted many times. DNA of the CDR3: TGTGCCAGCAGCTTTCTCCCAGGGAACCAAGAGACCCAGTACTTC. Amino acids: CASSFLPGNQETQYF. The gene calls are TRBV5-5 and TRBJ2-5, with D maybe TRBD1 (5 bases). Trimming cost V 2 bases and J 0 bases, with 11 bases left between them. The CDR3 has 15 amino acids. From germline, CDR1 is SGHKS and CDR2 YYEKEE (reference sequence).

This clonotype occurred many times. The V call is TRBV5-8, the J call TRBJ1-2; possible D gene TRBD1, 6 bases. Per germline, CDR1 SGHTS and CDR2 YDEGEE. This CDR3 region has 13 residues. The V end lost 6 bases, the J end lost 8 bases, and 17 bases lay between the germline ends. The CDR3 is CASTLARGYGYTF. The CDR3 bases are TGTGCCAGCACCCTAGCCAGGGGCTACGGCTACACCTTC.

This clonotype was observed a handful of times. V usage is TRBV5-1 and J usage is TRBJ1-2; the match to TRBD1 covers 10 bases. There are 19 residues in the CDR3. Germline V gives CDR1 SGHRS, CDR2 YFSETQ. The V and J ends lost 3 bases and 0 bases, in that order; junction bases with no gene match: 14. CDR3 amino acids: CASSWGGQGTAGANYGYTF. CDR3 sequence (DNA): TGCGCCAGCAGCTGGGGGGGACAGGGGACAGCCGGCGCTAACTATGGCTACACCTTC.

This clonotype came up many times. The gene calls are TRBV7-3 and TRBJ2-3; D gene ambiguous. Trimming removed 6 bases at V and 2 bases at J, with 12 bases between. The CDR3 is made up of 14 amino acids. Germline CDR1 and CDR2: SGHTA and FQGTGA. The CDR3 protein is CASRFRSPTDTQYF. DNA for the CDR3: TGTGCCAGCAGGTTCCGCAGTCCCACAGATACGCAGTATTTT. Variable domain in full (rest from reference TRBV7-3 and TRBJ2-3): GAGVSQTPSNKVTEKGKYVELRCDPISGHTALYWYRQSLGQGPEFLIYFQGTGAADDSGLPNDRFFAVRPEGSVSTLKIQRTERGDSAVYLCASRFRSPTDTQYFGPGTRLTVL.

The chain recombines TRBV6-2 or TRBV6-3 with TRBJ1-2; no clear D. This CDR3 has 12 residues. Trimming took 5 bases from V and 6 from J, leaving 10 bases between them. CDR1 is MNHEY and CDR2 is SVGEGT in the germline V gene. The CDR3 sequence is CASSMATHGYTF. CDR3 sequence (DNA): TGTGCCAGCAGTATGGCGACCCATGGCTACACCTTC.

This clonotype appeared many times. The V call is TRBV7-9, the J call TRBJ2-7; 7 bases are a match to TRBD1. Germline V gives CDR1 SEHNR, CDR2 FQNEAQ (reference sequence). The CDR3 loop spans 15 amino acids. J gave up 3 bases and V 5 bases, and 10 bases lay outside the gene matches. The CDR3 nucleotides are TGTGCCAGCAGCCCCGGACAGGCCGCGAACTACGAGCAGTACTTC. As protein: CASSPGQAANYEQYF.

The chain joins TRBV24-1 to TRBJ2-3, with TRBD1 matching over 7 bases. V gave up 3 bases and J gave up 5 bases; unmatched junction bases: 4. Germline values: CDR1 KGHDR, CDR2 SFDVKD. This CDR3 has 14 amino acids. The CDR3 sequence: CATSDRGQGDTQYF. The CDR3 coding sequence is TGTGCCACCAGTGATAGGGGGCAAGGAGATACGCAGTATTTT.

This clonotype was observed at least ten times. The chain employs TRBV12-3 or TRBV12-4 and TRBJ2-1; 9 bases agree with TRBD1. The CDR3 is made up of 16 amino acids. After removal of 6 bases from V and 1 base from J, the junction contained 7 bases not matched to a gene. The CDR3 loop reads CASSVGTGPSYNEQFF. The CDR3, as DNA: TGTGCCAGCAGCGTCGGGACAGGGCCATCCTACAATGAGCAGTTCTTC.

This clonotype was counted many times. The rearrangement uses TRBV28 and TRBJ2-1; D possibly corresponds to TRBD2 (6 bases). CDR1 and CDR2 (germline): MDHEN, SYDVKM. Trimming pared 5 bases from V and 3 bases from J, leaving 20 bases between. This CDR3 spans 17 amino acids. CDR3 nucleotide sequence: TGTGCCAGCAGTCCCCCCTTACTAGCTCTGGACTACAATGAGCAGTTCTTC. Translated, it gives CASSPPLLALDYNEQFF.

This clonotype was picked up many times. The rearrangement joins TRBV12-3 or TRBV12-4 to TRBJ1-1; D not certain. The CDR3 is 13 amino acids. V lost 1 base and J lost 1, with 4 bases in between. The CDR3 nucleotides are TGTGCCAGCAGTTTAGTAGCGAACACTGAAGCTTTCTTT. Translating gives CASSLVANTEAFF.

V gene TRBV27 combines with J gene TRBJ2-3; 9 nucleotides agree with TRBD1. V gave up 6 bases and J gave up 4 bases; unmatched junction bases: 2. Germline V gives CDR1 MNHEY, CDR2 SMNVEV (reference sequence). The CDR3 length is 13 residues. The CDR3 nucleotides are TGTGCCAGCAGAGGGACAGGGTCAGATACGCAGTATTTT. This encodes CASRGTGSDTQYF.

This clonotype was counted ten times or more. This rearrangement joins TRBV10-3 to TRBJ1-5; tentative D call: TRBD1 (6 bases). CDR1 is ENHRY and CDR2 is SYGVKD in the germline V gene. The CDR3 is 14 residues long. V was cut by 5 bases and J by 1 base, with 9 bases left in between. This CDR3 is CAISRTASNQPQHF. In DNA form, the CDR3 reads TGTGCCATCAGTCGGACAGCAAGCAATCAGCCCCAGCATTTT.

As for this clonotype: It differs at one base from a far larger clone, so likely a read error. The rearrangement joins TRBV1 to TRBJ2-3; the table gives TRBD2 as D, unverified against the DNA. TRBV1 is described as a pseudogene. This CDR3 is 15 amino acids long. The CDR3 sequence: CASSSRLAAEDTRYF. For the CDR3, the DNA is TGCGCCAGCAGCTCGCGACTAGCCGCCGAGGATACGCGGTATTTT.

This clonotype was seen repeatedly, ten times or more. The chain links TRBV18 to TRBJ1-6; no reliable D call. From germline, CDR1 is KGHSH and CDR2 LQKENI. The CDR3 length is 14 residues. Trimming left V 1 base short and J 7 bases short, with 8 bases between. The DNA of the CDR3 is TGTGCCAGCTCACCACGCCCGGGCAATTCACCCCTCCACTTT. As protein: CASSPRPGNSPLHF.

This clonotype appeared many times. This chain links TRBV20-1 with TRBJ1-2, with D unresolved. V was shortened by 1 base and J by 2 bases, with 5 bases between the two germline ends. CDR3 length: 12 residues. CDR1 and CDR2 from the germline V gene are DFQATT and SNEGSKA (reference sequence). The chain's CDR3 is CSARVQNYGYTF. CDR3 nucleotide sequence: TGCAGTGCTAGAGTTCAGAACTATGGCTACACCTTC.

This clonotype was counted many times. The J gene is TRBJ2-7, the V gene TRBV15, with D perhaps matching TRBD1 (6 bases). Germline CDR1 and CDR2: LNHNV and YYDKDF (reference sequence). The CDR3 has 15 residues. Trimming cost V 4 bases and J 5 bases, with 18 bases left between them. CDR3 in DNA: TGTGCCACCAGCAACTTATACCCTAACAGGGACGAGCAGTACTTC. The encoded protein is CATSNLYPNRDEQYF.

This clonotype was detected many times. CDR3 loop: CASSPPRGTYEQYF. The DNA for the CDR3 is TGTGCCAGCAGCCCCCCCAGGGGGACCTACGAGCAGTACTTC. This chain joins TRBV5-8 and TRBJ2-7; 7 positions match TRBD1. Trimming removed 4 bases from V and 2 bases from J; junction bases left unmatched: 6. Germline V gives CDR1 SGHTS, CDR2 YDEGEE. The CDR3 has 14 amino acids.

This clonotype has at least ten counts. V is TRBV5-1 and J is TRBJ1-2; D ambiguous. The germline CDR1 and CDR2 sequences are SGHRS and YFSETQ. This CDR3 spans 15 amino acids. The ends were cut back, 4 bases at V and 1 base at J, with 14 bases in the middle. In DNA, the CDR3 is TGCGCCAGCAGCCTCTGGCCGGCCAGTAACTATGGCTACACCTTC. It translates to CASSLWPASNYGYTF.

This clonotype was picked up many times. This rearrangement joins TRBV6-2 or TRBV6-3 to TRBJ1-6; the match to TRBD1 covers 9 bases. Trimming at V came to 5 bases and at J to 7 bases, leaving 3 bases not matched to a gene. CDR1 MNHEY and CDR2 SVGEGT come from the germline V gene. The length of the CDR3 is 14 residues. DNA for the CDR3: TGTGCCAGCAGTATAGGACAGGGGAATTCACCCCTCCACTTT. This sequence encodes CASSIGQGNSPLHF.